Here is one TCR beta chain with its context. The table came from immunoSEQ multiplex PCR; TCRdb's copy has only in-frame clones and leaves some out. Among 65,000 or so clones listed, around 83% were seen once. The sample is drawn from a study of OX40 agonist ivuxolimab in advanced cancers. Study in general: Males comprised around four fifths of the group, whose mean age was approximately 60 years (range 23 to 79).

Germline V gene lookup returns CDR1 LNHDA and CDR2 SQIVND (reference sequence). The V gene end was trimmed by 1 base and the J gene end by 2 bases; junction bases not matched to a gene: 4. This CDR3 region has 16 residues. This clonotype was sampled from an adult with an advanced solid tumor such as melanoma, head and neck, liver or kidney cancer. The V and J genes are TRBV19 and TRBJ2-1; 8 nucleotides agree with TRBD1. The material was CD4+ or CD8+ T cells sorted from blood, obtained in a trial of the OX40 agonist ivuxolimab. CDR3 coding DNA: TGTGCCAGTAGTATAGCCGGACAGGGACCCTACAATGAGCAGTTCTTC. Translating gives CASSIAGQGPYNEQFF.